This passage covers 26 T cell receptor beta chains from one sample sequenced in a study of T cells in tuberculosis. After thawing and overnight rest, PBMC were stained with GMM-loaded CD1B tetramer, viability dye and anti-CD3 for sorting. The CD1B tetramers carried C32 glucose monomycolate purified from Rhodococcus equi. Assay: immunoSEQ multiplex PCR; the TCRdb copy retains only in-frame clones and omits some. Of roughly 92,000 clones in the sample, roughly 90% were seen once. Material for sequencing was CD1b-GMM tetramer-negative cells sorted from PBMCs. The receptors stem from an adult woman with latent tuberculosis.

The chain uses TRBV4-1 and TRBJ1-5; perhaps TRBD1 as D (6 bases). The CDR3 is 18 amino acids. Germline V gene data show CDR1 as MGHRA and CDR2 as YSYEKL. V was pared by 0 bases and J by 0 bases, with 15 bases between. CDR3 coding DNA: TGCGCCAGCAGCCAAGAGGCCAGGGGATTCCATAGCAATCAGCCCCAGCATTTT. It codes for CASSQEARGFHSNQPQHF.

This chain uses TRBV27 with TRBJ2-5, with 9 bases fitting TRBD1. The CDR3 loop spans 15 amino acids. Trimming at V came to 5 bases and at J to 9 bases, leaving 13 bases not matched to a gene. Germline CDR1 reads MNHEY; CDR2 reads SMNVEV (reference sequence). The DNA of the CDR3 is TGTGCCAGCAGTCCCTCCGGGACAGGGAGGGTGGCCCAGTACTTC. Translated: CASSPSGTGRVAQYF.

CDR3 in amino acids: CASRDSEAFF. CDR3 nucleotide sequence: TGTGCCAGCAGGGACTCTGAAGCTTTCTTT. The chain is built from TRBV6-1 and TRBJ1-1; D remains unclear. Germline V gene lookup returns CDR1 MNHNS and CDR2 SASEGT. The CDR3 consists of 10 residues. V was clipped by 6 bases and J by 6 bases, with 5 bases between them.

This rearrangement joins TRBV19 to TRBJ1-1; D may be TRBD1 (5 bases). This CDR3 has 14 amino acids. The ends were cut back, 6 bases at V and 3 bases at J, with 14 bases in the middle. Germline loops: CDR1 LNHDA, CDR2 SQIVND (reference sequence). The CDR3 sequence is CASRVSGGDTEAFF. The CDR3 DNA reads as TGTGCCAGTAGGGTCTCCGGGGGAGACACTGAAGCTTTCTTT.

J is TRBJ2-7 and V is TRBV4-2; 9 bases are a match to TRBD1. This CDR3 has 15 amino acids. The junction had 7 bases not matched to a gene; V was cut back by 1 base and J by 6 bases. Looked up from germline, CDR1 is LGHNA and CDR2 is YNFKEQ. DNA of the CDR3: TGTGCCAGCAGCCAAGCTGGGGACAGGGTGCCCGAGCAGTACTTC. Protein sequence: CASSQAGDRVPEQYF.

The CDR3 coding sequence is TGCGCCAGCAGCTTCGACCCGGGAGGATATGGCTACACCTTC. Its translation: CASSFDPGGYGYTF. V is TRBV5-1 and J is TRBJ1-2, with D uncertain. Germline assignment: CDR1 SGHRS and CDR2 YFSETQ. The CDR3 is 14 residues long. With 2 bases removed from V and 5 bases from J, the gap between germline ends came to 13 bases.

CDR3 nucleotides: TGTGCCAGCAGCTTAGATATACGGACAGGGCGTAATGAGCAGTTCTTC. It yields the protein CASSLDIRTGRNEQFF. V usage is TRBV11-2 and J usage is TRBJ2-1; 8 bases are shared with TRBD1. The length of the CDR3 is 16 residues. The V and J ends lost 0 bases and 7 bases, in that order; junction bases with no gene match: 8. Germline assignment: CDR1 SGHAT and CDR2 FQNNGV.

The V gene is TRBV7-6, the J gene TRBJ1-5, with 8 bases aligning to TRBD1. CDR1 and CDR2 from the germline V gene are SGHVS and FNYEAQ. Germline trimming cut 2 bases from V and 3 bases from J; bases unmatched to any gene: 3. This CDR3 has 15 amino acids. The CDR3 coding sequence is TGTGCCAGCAGCTTAACAGGGGGGCTCAATCAGCCCCAGCATTTT. Amino acid sequence: CASSLTGGLNQPQHF. Looking up the rest from reference TRBV7-6 and TRBJ1-5 gives the full variable domain: GAGVSQSPRYKVTKRGQDVALRCDPISGHVSLYWYRQALGQGPEFLTYFNYEAQQDKSGLPNDRFSAERPEGSISTLTIQRTEQRDSAMYRCASSLTGGLNQPQHFGDGTRLSIL.

The chain uses TRBV18 and TRBJ2-7; possibly TRBD1 for D (5 bases). The CDR3 sequence is 14 residues long. CDR1 and CDR2 from the germline V gene are KGHSH and LQKENI. V dropped 0 bases and J dropped 4 bases, with 10 bases sitting between them. CDR3 residues: CASSPPKGVYEQYF. In DNA, the CDR3 is TGTGCCAGCTCACCACCCAAAGGGGTTTACGAGCAGTACTTC.

The chain employs TRBV27 and TRBJ2-5, with D perhaps matching TRBD1 (6 bases). The CDR3 extends over 14 amino acids. V was pared by 2 bases and J by 5 bases, with 12 bases between. Germline V CDR1 and CDR2: MNHEY, SMNVEV (reference sequence). The CDR3 protein is CASSLGQPAETQYF. Written as DNA, the CDR3 is TGTGCCAGCAGTTTAGGACAGCCGGCGGAGACCCAGTACTTC.

The V call is TRBV5-1, the J call TRBJ2-3; 8 bases are a match to TRBD1. Germline trimming cut 4 bases from V and 6 bases from J; bases unmatched to any gene: 4. There are 13 residues in the CDR3. Germline loops: CDR1 SGHRS, CDR2 YFSETQ. DNA of the CDR3: TGCGCCAGCAGCCAAGACAGGGGCGATACGCAGTATTTT. It codes for CASSQDRGDTQYF. The whole variable domain, filled in from reference TRBV5-1 and TRBJ2-3, reads KAGVTQTPRYLIKTRGQQVTLSCSPISGHRSVSWYQQTPGQGLQFLFEYFSETQRNKGNFPGRFSGRQFSNSRSEMNVSTLELGDSALYLCASSQDRGDTQYFGPGTRLTVL.

This clone was picked up one time. This sequence joins TRBV5-1 and TRBJ1-5; 7 bases align to TRBD1. This CDR3 has 15 residues. Germline V gene sequence: CDR1 SGHRS, CDR2 YFSETQ. V was pared by 1 base and J by 7 bases, with 8 bases of the junction left unmatched. The CDR3 nucleotides read TGCGCCAGCAGCTTGACAGGGGAGTTGGGGCAGCCCCAGCATTTT. Translation gives CASSLTGELGQPQHF.

The DNA for the CDR3 is TGTGCCAGCAGCGTCGGTACCACAGATACGCAGTATTTT. Translated, it gives CASSVGTTDTQYF. This chain joins TRBV9 and TRBJ2-3; D is unresolved. CDR3 size: 13 residues. V was trimmed by 2 bases and J by 2 bases, leaving 6 bases between them. Per the germline V gene, CDR1 is SGDLS and CDR2 is YYNGEE.

The CDR3 bases are TGTGCCAGCAGCTCCGGACAGGGAGTATACACTGAAGCTTTCTTT. Translation: CASSSGQGVYTEAFF. This sequence joins TRBV7-9 and TRBJ1-1, with 8 bases that match TRBD1. Germline V gene data show CDR1 as SEHNR and CDR2 as FQNEAQ (reference sequence). Trimming cost V 4 bases and J 3 bases; bases outside gene matches: 7. This CDR3 is built from 15 residues.

V and J are TRBV5-1 and TRBJ2-2, with 15 bases fitting TRBD2. The trim removed 3 bases at V and 4 bases at J, leaving 4 bases unmatched. From germline, CDR1 is SGHRS and CDR2 YFSETQ. This CDR3 region has 17 residues. CDR3 sequence (DNA): TGCGCCAGCAGCTCCTGGACTAGCGGGGGGGGCACCGGGGAGCTGTTTTTT. Protein sequence: CASSSWTSGGGTGELFF.

V is TRBV15 and J is TRBJ2-7; 9 positions agree with TRBD2. V lost 0 bases and J lost 9; bases outside the gene matches: 6. The CDR3 is 14 residues long. CDR1 is LNHNV and CDR2 is YYDKDF in the germline V gene (reference sequence). CDR3 nucleotides: TGTGCCACCAGCAGAGAATGGAGCGGGGGGACGCAGTACTTC. This sequence encodes CATSREWSGGTQYF.

The chain carries TRBV5-1 and TRBJ2-3; 8 bases align to TRBD2. The CDR3 consists of 14 residues. The trim removed 2 bases at V and 6 bases at J, leaving 5 bases unmatched. Germline lookup yields CDR1 SGHRS and CDR2 YFSETQ. For the CDR3, the DNA is TGCGCCAGCAGCTTTCCGGGACTAGTTGATACGCAGTATTTT. It is translated as CASSFPGLVDTQYF.

CDR3 nucleotides: TGCGCCAGCAGCCCGGGGGGGAATTCCTACAATGAGCAGTTCTTC. Translating gives CASSPGGNSYNEQFF. This sequence joins TRBV5-1 and TRBJ2-1, with 8 bases fitting TRBD2. The germline CDR1 and CDR2 sequences are SGHRS and YFSETQ. The trim removed 4 bases at V and 1 base at J, leaving 4 bases unmatched. The CDR3 extends over 15 amino acids.

The V and J genes are TRBV7-9 and TRBJ1-5; TRBD1 matches 8 bases. Germline CDR1 SEHNR, CDR2 FQNEAQ (reference sequence). The CDR3 sequence is 17 residues long. V shed 1 base and J 3 bases; nucleotides not matched to a gene: 8. This CDR3 reads CASSLDLLGQDNQPQHF. CDR3 DNA: TGTGCCAGCAGCTTAGACTTGTTGGGACAGGACAATCAGCCCCAGCATTTT.

CDR3 residues: CASSQDGGGGGTDTQYF. CDR3 DNA: TGCGCCAGCAGCCAAGATGGGGGCGGGGGGGGAACAGATACGCAGTATTTT. This rearrangement joins TRBV4-3 to TRBJ2-3, with 9 bases matching TRBD2. V lost 0 bases, J lost 3 bases, and 7 bases stayed unmatched. The CDR3 is 17 residues long. Germline assignment: CDR1 LGHNA and CDR2 YSLEER.

The DNA of the CDR3 is TGCGCCAGCAGCTATAGACAGGGTGGGGTGAACACTGAAGCTTTCTTT. This encodes CASSYRQGGVNTEAFF. This chain links TRBV5-1 with TRBJ1-1, with 7 bases lining up with TRBD1. The germline V gene encodes CDR1 SGHRS and CDR2 YFSETQ. Trimming removed 3 bases from V and 0 bases from J; junction bases left unmatched: 8. The CDR3 sequence is 16 residues long. Full variable domain (outside the CDR3, taken from reference TRBV5-1 and TRBJ1-1): KAGVTQTPRYLIKTRGQQVTLSCSPISGHRSVSWYQQTPGQGLQFLFEYFSETQRNKGNFPGRFSGRQFSNSRSEMNVSTLELGDSALYLCASSYRQGGVNTEAFFGQGTRLTVV.

The J gene is TRBJ2-5, the V gene TRBV5-1, with D perhaps matching TRBD1 (5 bases). The CDR3 has 15 residues. Germline V gives CDR1 SGHRS, CDR2 YFSETQ. The germline V and J ends were trimmed by 4 bases and 1 base, with 14 bases remaining between them. The chain's CDR3 is CASSPLDTLQETQYF. DNA of the CDR3: TGCGCCAGCAGCCCTTTGGACACCCTCCAAGAGACCCAGTACTTC.

This chain connects TRBV19 to TRBJ2-3; the match to TRBD1 covers 9 bases. Per the germline V gene, CDR1 is LNHDA and CDR2 is SQIVND (reference sequence). CDR3 length: 14 amino acids. The V gene end was trimmed by 6 bases and the J gene end by 3 bases; junction bases not matched to a gene: 4. The CDR3 reads CASRRDRVTDTQYF. The CDR3 DNA reads as TGTGCCAGTAGACGGGACAGGGTAACAGATACGCAGTATTTT.

This clone appeared a single time. The chain has TRBV18 and TRBJ1-5; 10 bases agree with TRBD1. Germline CDR1 is KGHSH and CDR2 is LQKENI. CDR3 length equals 14 residues. V was pared by 6 bases and J by 8 bases, with 7 bases of the junction left unmatched. The CDR3: CASSPGTGVEPQHF. In nucleotides, the CDR3 is TGTGCCAGCTCGCCCGGGACAGGGGTGGAGCCCCAGCATTTT.

This chain links TRBV5-6 with TRBJ2-1, with D perhaps matching TRBD1 (6 bases). V was pared by 0 bases and J by 7 bases, with 11 bases between. CDR1 and CDR2 (germline): SGHDT, YYEEEE. This CDR3 has 14 amino acids. CDR3 amino acids: CASSLDPQGNEQFF. The CDR3 DNA is TGTGCCAGCAGCTTGGACCCACAGGGTAATGAGCAGTTCTTC.

The chain uses TRBV9 and TRBJ1-1, with TRBD1 as a possible D gene (6 bases). Germline assignment: CDR1 SGDLS and CDR2 YYNGEE. This CDR3 has 16 residues. The V and J ends lost 4 bases and 4 bases respectively, with 20 bases between them. For the CDR3, the DNA is TGTGCCAGCAGCCCAGTGGTGCCAGGGGTCGGCACTGAAGCTTTCTTT. Amino acids: CASSPVVPGVGTEAFF.